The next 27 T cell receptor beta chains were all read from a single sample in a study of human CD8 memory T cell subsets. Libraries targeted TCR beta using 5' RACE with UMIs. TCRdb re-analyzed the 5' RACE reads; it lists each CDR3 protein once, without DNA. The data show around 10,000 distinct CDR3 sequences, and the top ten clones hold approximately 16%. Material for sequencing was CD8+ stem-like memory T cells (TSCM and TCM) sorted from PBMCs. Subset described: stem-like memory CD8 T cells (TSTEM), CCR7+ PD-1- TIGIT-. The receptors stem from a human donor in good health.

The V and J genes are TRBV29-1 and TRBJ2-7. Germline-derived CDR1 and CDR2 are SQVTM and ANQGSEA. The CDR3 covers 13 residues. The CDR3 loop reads CSVEGTTSYEQYF.

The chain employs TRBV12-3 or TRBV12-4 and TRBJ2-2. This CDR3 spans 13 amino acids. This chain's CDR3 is CASSPQYTGELFF.

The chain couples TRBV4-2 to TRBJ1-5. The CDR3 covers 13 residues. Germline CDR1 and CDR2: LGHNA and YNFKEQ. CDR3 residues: CASSQDGGVPQHF.

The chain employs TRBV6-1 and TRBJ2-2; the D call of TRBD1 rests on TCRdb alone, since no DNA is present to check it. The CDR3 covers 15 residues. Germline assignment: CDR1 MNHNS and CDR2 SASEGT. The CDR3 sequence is CASSWTGRNTGELFF.

CDR3 loop: CASSELGSSYEQYF. The V gene is TRBV6-1, the J gene TRBJ2-7. The CDR3 is 14 amino acids. From germline, CDR1 is MNHNS and CDR2 SASEGT.

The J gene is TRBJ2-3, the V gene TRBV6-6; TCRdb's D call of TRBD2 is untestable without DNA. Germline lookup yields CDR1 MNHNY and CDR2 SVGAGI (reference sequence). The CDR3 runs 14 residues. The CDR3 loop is CASTLAGGSDTQYF.

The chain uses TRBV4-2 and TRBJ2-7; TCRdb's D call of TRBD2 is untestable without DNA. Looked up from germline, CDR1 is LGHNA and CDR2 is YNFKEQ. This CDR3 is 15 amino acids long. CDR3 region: CASSHIGEVRYEQYF.

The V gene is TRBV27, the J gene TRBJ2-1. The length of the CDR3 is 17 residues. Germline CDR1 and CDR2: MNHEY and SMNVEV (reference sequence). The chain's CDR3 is CASSLLQRQGPNNEQFF.

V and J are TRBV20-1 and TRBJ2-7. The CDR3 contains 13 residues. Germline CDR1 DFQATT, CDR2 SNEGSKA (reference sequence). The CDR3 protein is CSANKPRGNEQYF.

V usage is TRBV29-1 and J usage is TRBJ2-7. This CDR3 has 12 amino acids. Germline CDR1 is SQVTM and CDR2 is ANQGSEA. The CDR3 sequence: CSVATLSYEQYF.

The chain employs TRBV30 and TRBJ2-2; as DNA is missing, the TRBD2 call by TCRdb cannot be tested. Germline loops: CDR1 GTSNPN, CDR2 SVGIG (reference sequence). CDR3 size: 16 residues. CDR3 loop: CAWSLKGTLWTGELFF.

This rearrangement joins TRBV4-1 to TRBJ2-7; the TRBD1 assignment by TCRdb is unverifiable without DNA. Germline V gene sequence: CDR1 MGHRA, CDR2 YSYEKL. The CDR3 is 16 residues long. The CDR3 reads CASSQTTGLGSYEQYF.

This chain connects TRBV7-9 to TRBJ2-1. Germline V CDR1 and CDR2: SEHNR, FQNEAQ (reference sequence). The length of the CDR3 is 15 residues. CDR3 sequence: CASSLPVGDYNEQFF.

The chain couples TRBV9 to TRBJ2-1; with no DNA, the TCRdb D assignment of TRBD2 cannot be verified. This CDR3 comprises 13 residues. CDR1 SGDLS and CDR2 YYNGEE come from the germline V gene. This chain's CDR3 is CASSVVLAGEQFF.

CDR3: CAILQGYEQYF. This sequence joins TRBV10-3 and TRBJ2-7; there is no DNA to check the TCRdb D call of TRBD1. This CDR3 comprises 11 residues. From germline, CDR1 is ENHRY and CDR2 SYGVKD.

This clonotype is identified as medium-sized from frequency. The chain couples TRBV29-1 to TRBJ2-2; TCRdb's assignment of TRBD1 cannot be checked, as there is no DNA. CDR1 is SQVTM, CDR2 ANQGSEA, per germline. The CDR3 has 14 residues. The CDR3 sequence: CSVDKRGNTGELFF.

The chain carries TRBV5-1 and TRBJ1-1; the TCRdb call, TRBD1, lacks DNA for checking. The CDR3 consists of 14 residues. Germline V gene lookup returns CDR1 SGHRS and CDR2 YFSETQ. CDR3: CASSLGTGATEAFF.

The chain's CDR3 is CASSFRTIRTGELFF. The rearrangement uses TRBV5-1 and TRBJ2-2; TCRdb's assignment of TRBD2 cannot be checked, as there is no DNA. Germline CDR1 is SGHRS and CDR2 is YFSETQ. The length of the CDR3 is 15 residues. The variable domain in full, completed from reference TRBV5-1 and TRBJ2-2, reads KAGVTQTPRYLIKTRGQQVTLSCSPISGHRSVSWYQQTPGQGLQFLFEYFSETQRNKGNFPGRFSGRQFSNSRSEMNVSTLELGDSALYLCASSFRTIRTGELFFGEGSRLTVL.

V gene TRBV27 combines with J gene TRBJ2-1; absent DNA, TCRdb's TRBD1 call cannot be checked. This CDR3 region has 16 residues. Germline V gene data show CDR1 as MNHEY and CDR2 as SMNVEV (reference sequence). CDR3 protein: CASSSPLTGGVGEQFF.

CDR3 protein: CASSPTSGSYSSYNEQFF. This rearrangement joins TRBV2 to TRBJ2-1; TCRdb gives TRBD2 as the D gene, but with no DNA this cannot be confirmed. Germline V gives CDR1 SNHLY, CDR2 FYNNEI. CDR3 size: 18 residues.

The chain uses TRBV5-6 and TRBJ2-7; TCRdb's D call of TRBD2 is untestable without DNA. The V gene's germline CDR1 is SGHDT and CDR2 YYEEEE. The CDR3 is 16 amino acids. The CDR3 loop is CASSLASAATSYEQYF.

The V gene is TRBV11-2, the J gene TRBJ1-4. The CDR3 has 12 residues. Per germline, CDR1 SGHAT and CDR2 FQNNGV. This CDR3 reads CASSLSGEKLFF.

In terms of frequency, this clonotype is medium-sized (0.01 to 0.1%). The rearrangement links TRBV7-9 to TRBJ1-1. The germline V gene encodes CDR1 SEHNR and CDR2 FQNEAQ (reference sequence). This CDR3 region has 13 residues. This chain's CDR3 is CASSLAEGTEAFF. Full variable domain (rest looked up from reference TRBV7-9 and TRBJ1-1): DTGVSQNPRHKITKRGQNVTFRCDPISEHNRLYWYRQTLGQGPEFLTYFQNEAQLEKSRLLSDRFSAERPKGSFSTLEIQRTEQGDSAMYLCASSLAEGTEAFFGQGTRLTVV.

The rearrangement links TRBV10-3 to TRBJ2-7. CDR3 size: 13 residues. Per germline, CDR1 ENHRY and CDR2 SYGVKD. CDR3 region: CAISESDPLEQYF.

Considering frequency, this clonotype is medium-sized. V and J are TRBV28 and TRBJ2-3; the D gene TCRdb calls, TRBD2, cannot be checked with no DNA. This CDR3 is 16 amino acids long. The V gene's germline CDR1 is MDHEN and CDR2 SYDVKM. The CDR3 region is CASSLFGSAETDTQYF.

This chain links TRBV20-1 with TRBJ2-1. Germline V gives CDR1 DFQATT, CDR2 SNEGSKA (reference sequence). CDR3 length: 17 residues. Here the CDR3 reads CSAREVGFDGPYNEQFF.

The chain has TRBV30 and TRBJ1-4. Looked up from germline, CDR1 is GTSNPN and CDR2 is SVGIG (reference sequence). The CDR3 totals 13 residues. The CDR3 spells CAWAGEANEKLFF.